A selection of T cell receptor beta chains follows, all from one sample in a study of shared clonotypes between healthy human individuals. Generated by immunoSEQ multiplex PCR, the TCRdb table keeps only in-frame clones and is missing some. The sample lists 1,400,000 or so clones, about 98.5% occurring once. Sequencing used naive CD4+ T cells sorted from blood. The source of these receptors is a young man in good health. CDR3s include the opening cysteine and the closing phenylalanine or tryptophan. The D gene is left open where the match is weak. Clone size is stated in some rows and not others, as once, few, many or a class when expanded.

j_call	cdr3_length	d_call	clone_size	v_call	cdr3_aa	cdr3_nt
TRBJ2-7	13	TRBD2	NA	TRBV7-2	CASSQAGGYEQYF	TGTGCCAGCAGCCAAGCGGGAGGATACGAGCAGTACTTC
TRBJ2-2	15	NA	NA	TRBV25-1	CASSLPGRVTGELFF	TGTGCCAGCAGTTTACCGGGACGGGTCACCGGGGAGCTGTTTTTT
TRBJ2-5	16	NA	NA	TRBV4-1	CASSRRAGDAEETQYF	TGCGCCAGCAGCCGTAGGGCCGGGGACGCGGAAGAGACCCAGTACTTC
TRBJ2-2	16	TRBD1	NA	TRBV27	CASSLHRGRPTGELFF	TGTGCCAGCAGTTTGCACAGGGGGCGACCCACCGGGGAGCTGTTTTTT
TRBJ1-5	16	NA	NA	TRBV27	CASSLSPQVQDQPQHF	TGTGCCAGCAGTTTATCCCCCCAGGTACAGGATCAGCCCCAGCATTTT
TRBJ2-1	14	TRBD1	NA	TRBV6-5	CASSYRDSYNEQFF	TGTGCCAGCAGTTACAGGGACAGCTACAATGAGCAGTTCTTC
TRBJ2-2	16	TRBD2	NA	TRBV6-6	CASSYSSGGWTGELFF	TGTGCCAGCAGTTATTCTAGCGGAGGATGGACCGGGGAGCTGTTTTTT
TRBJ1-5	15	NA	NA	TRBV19	CASSTTDRFNQPQHF	TGTGCCAGTAGTACAACCGACAGGTTCAATCAGCCCCAGCATTTT
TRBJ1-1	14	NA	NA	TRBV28	CASSRGQPTLEAFF	TGTGCCAGCAGCCGAGGACAGCCTACACTTGAAGCTTTCTTT
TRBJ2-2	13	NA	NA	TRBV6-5	CASSLYGTGELFF	TGTGCCAGCAGCCTTTACGGCACCGGGGAGCTGTTTTTT
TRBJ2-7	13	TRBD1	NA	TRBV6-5	CASRRQGNYEQYF	TGTGCCAGCAGGAGACAGGGGAACTACGAGCAGTACTTC
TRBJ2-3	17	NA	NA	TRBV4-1	CASSQVGTASRADTQYF	TGCGCCAGCAGCCAAGTCGGGACGGCGTCAAGGGCAGATACGCAGTATTTT
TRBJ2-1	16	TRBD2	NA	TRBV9	CASSVSGRALYNEQFF	TGTGCCAGCAGCGTTAGCGGGAGGGCCTTATACAATGAGCAGTTCTTC
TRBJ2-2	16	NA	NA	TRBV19	CASSISRGFTTGELFF	TGTGCCAGTAGTATAAGCCGGGGCTTTACAACCGGGGAGCTGTTTTTT
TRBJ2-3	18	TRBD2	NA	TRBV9	CASSLGLAGPKSTDTQYF	TGTGCCAGCAGCTTGGGACTAGCGGGACCGAAAAGCACAGATACGCAGTATTTT
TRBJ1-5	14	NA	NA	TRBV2	CASSARGRNQPQHF	TGTGCCAGCAGTGCCAGGGGAAGGAATCAGCCCCAGCATTTT
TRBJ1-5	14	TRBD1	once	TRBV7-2	CASGDRVSNQPQHF	TGTGCCAGCGGGGACAGGGTTAGCAATCAGCCCCAGCATTTT
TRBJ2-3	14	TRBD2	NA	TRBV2	CATQLSGRADTQYF	TGTGCCACCCAACTTAGCGGGCGGGCAGATACGCAGTATTTT